This is a list of T cell receptor beta chains from one sample in a study of CD8 T cells in Susac syndrome. One entry per CDR3 protein, called by TCRdb with MiXCR from the immunoSEQ multiplex PCR reads. Of approximately 100,000 distinct CDR3 sequences in the sample, around 90% were seen once. Sequencing was done on a sample of CD4+ T cells from PBMCs. The receptors derive from a human donor in good health. Both conserved end residues are part of each CDR3. A D gene is named only where the DNA matches it firmly. Clone size, where shown, is once, few, many, or a class for clones that have expanded.

cdr3_aa: CSARVLLGPDGLAGDNEQFF
cdr3_nt: TGCAGTGCTAGAGTGCTCCTAGGACCAGACGGACTAGCGGGAGACAATGAGCAGTTCTTC
v_call: TRBV20-1
j_call: TRBJ2-1
clone_size: .
d_call: TRBD2

cdr3_aa: CASSPSWVDSRDEQYF
cdr3_nt: TGTGCCAGCAGTCCCTCGTGGGTGGATAGCAGGGACGAGCAGTACTTC
v_call: TRBV6-2/TRBV6-3
j_call: TRBJ2-7
clone_size: .
d_call: .

cdr3_aa: CSAPTSGGRQETQYF
cdr3_nt: TGCAGTGCTCCAACTAGCGGGGGGCGGCAAGAGACCCAGTACTTC
v_call: TRBV20-1
j_call: TRBJ2-5
clone_size: .
d_call: TRBD2

cdr3_aa: CATSDPGQGRTGELFF
cdr3_nt: TGTGCCACCAGTGATCCAGGTCAGGGTCGGACCGGGGAGCTGTTTTTT
v_call: TRBV24-1
j_call: TRBJ2-2
clone_size: .
d_call: .

cdr3_aa: CASMILAGAFTGELFF
cdr3_nt: TGTGCCAGCATGATCCTAGCGGGGGCCTTCACCGGGGAGCTGTTTTTT
v_call: TRBV6-2/TRBV6-3
j_call: TRBJ2-2
clone_size: .
d_call: TRBD2

cdr3_aa: CASSVGTGGAYTDTQYF
cdr3_nt: TGTGCCAGCAGCGTAGGGACAGGCGGGGCCTACACAGATACGCAGTATTTT
v_call: TRBV9
j_call: TRBJ2-3
clone_size: .
d_call: .

cdr3_aa: CASSKVTDANTGELFF
cdr3_nt: TGTGCCAGCAGCAAAGTTACGGACGCGAACACCGGGGAGCTGTTTTTT
v_call: TRBV21-1
j_call: TRBJ2-2
clone_size: .
d_call: .

cdr3_aa: CASSFSGVDEQFF
cdr3_nt: TGTGCCAGCAGCTTTAGTGGGGTCGATGAGCAGTTCTTC
v_call: TRBV7-9
j_call: TRBJ2-1
clone_size: .
d_call: .

cdr3_aa: CASSQDGNSGANVLTF
cdr3_nt: TGTGCCAGCAGCCAGGACGGAAACTCTGGGGCCAACGTCCTGACTTTC
v_call: TRBV7-3
j_call: TRBJ2-6
clone_size: .
d_call: .

cdr3_aa: CASSLPRGTETNYGYTF
cdr3_nt: TGTGCCAGCAGCTTGCCTCGGGGGACAGAGACTAACTATGGCTACACCTTC
v_call: TRBV5-4
j_call: TRBJ1-2
clone_size: .
d_call: TRBD1

cdr3_aa: CASSLAGGNTDTQYF
cdr3_nt: TGTGCCAGCAGTTTAGCGGGGGGTAACACAGATACGCAGTATTTT
v_call: TRBV12-3/TRBV12-4
j_call: TRBJ2-3
clone_size: .
d_call: .

cdr3_aa: CASSRASGGSSYEQYF
cdr3_nt: TGTGCCAGCAGCCGGGCTAGCGGGGGGAGCTCCTACGAGCAGTACTTC
v_call: TRBV5-4
j_call: TRBJ2-7
clone_size: .
d_call: TRBD2

cdr3_aa: CASSESPGTSGTYNEQFF
cdr3_nt: TGCGCCAGCAGTGAGTCCCCCGGGACTAGCGGGACTTACAATGAGCAGTTCTTC
v_call: TRBV10-2
j_call: TRBJ2-1
clone_size: .
d_call: TRBD2

cdr3_aa: CASSVGDVLGRGEQYF
cdr3_nt: TGTGCCAGCAGCGTAGGAGATGTTTTGGGTCGAGGCGAGCAGTACTTC
v_call: TRBV9
j_call: TRBJ2-7
clone_size: .
d_call: .

cdr3_aa: CASSSGDRADSAQYF
cdr3_nt: TGTGCCAGCAGCTCGGGGGACAGGGCGGATTCCGCGCAGTATTTT
v_call: TRBV5-4
j_call: TRBJ2-3
clone_size: .
d_call: TRBD1

cdr3_aa: CASSHSVPRSNEQFF
cdr3_nt: TGTGCCAGCAGTCATTCGGTGCCCCGAAGCAATGAGCAGTTCTTC
v_call: TRBV3-1
j_call: TRBJ2-1
clone_size: .
d_call: .

cdr3_aa: CASGTGGGSPLHF
cdr3_nt: TGTGCCAGCGGGACAGGGGGCGGTTCACCCCTCCACTTT
v_call: TRBV14
j_call: TRBJ1-6
clone_size: .
d_call: TRBD1

cdr3_aa: CASRRDRVAYEQYF
cdr3_nt: TGTGCCAGCAGACGGGACAGGGTGGCCTACGAGCAGTACTTC
v_call: TRBV28
j_call: TRBJ2-7
clone_size: once
d_call: TRBD1